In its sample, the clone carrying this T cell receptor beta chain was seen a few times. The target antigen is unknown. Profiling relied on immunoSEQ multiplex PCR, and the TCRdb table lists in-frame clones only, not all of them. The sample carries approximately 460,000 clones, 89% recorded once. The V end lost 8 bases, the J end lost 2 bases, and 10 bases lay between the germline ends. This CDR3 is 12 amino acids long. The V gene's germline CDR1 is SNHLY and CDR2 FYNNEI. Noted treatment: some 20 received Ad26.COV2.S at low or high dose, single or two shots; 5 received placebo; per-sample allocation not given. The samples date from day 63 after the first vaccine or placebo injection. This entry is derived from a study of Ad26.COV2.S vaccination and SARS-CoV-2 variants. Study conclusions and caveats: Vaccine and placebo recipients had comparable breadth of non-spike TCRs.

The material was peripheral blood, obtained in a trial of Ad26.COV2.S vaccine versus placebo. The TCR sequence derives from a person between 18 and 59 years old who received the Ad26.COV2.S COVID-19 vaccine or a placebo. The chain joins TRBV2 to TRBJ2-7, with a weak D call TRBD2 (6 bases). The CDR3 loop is CASGGTAYEQYF. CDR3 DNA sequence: TGTGCCAGCGGAGGGACTGCCTACGAGCAGTACTTC.